What follows are 16 T cell receptor beta chains derived from one specimen sequenced in a study of OX40 agonist ivuxolimab in advanced cancers. Assay used: immunoSEQ multiplex PCR; TCRdb lists only in-frame clones, some missing. The sample shows 53,000 or so clones, roughly 80% of them seen only once. Source: CD4+ or CD8+ T cells sorted from blood, taken in a trial of the OX40 agonist ivuxolimab. The receptors were sampled from an adult with an advanced solid tumor such as melanoma, head and neck, liver or kidney cancer.

This chain joins TRBV28 and TRBJ2-3, with TRBD2 identical over 7 bases. CDR3 length: 15 residues. V gave up 5 bases and J gave up 4 bases; unmatched junction bases: 9. Germline V gene sequence: CDR1 MDHEN, CDR2 SYDVKM. CDR3 in DNA: TGTGCCAGCAGTCCGCCGGCGGGAGAGGCAGATACGCAGTATTTT. Protein product: CASSPPAGEADTQYF.

V gene TRBV30 combines with J gene TRBJ1-4; 7 nucleotides align to TRBD1. There are 12 residues in the CDR3. CDR1 is GTSNPN and CDR2 is SVGIG in the germline V gene (reference sequence). Trimming cost V 8 bases and J 8 bases; bases outside gene matches: 8. The CDR3 reads CARDEGGEKLFF. In DNA, the CDR3 is TGTGCCCGGGACGAAGGGGGCGAAAAACTGTTTTTT.

There are a few counts of this clone. V and J are TRBV18 and TRBJ1-6, with TRBD1 matching over 8 bases. CDR1 is KGHSH and CDR2 is LQKENI in the germline V gene. The CDR3 has 15 amino acids. J was trimmed by 6 bases and V by 3 bases; bases with no gene match: 4. The CDR3 DNA reads TGTGCCAGCTCACCGCAGGGGGCGCCTAATTCACCCCTCCACTTT. This gives the protein CASSPQGAPNSPLHF. Full variable domain (remainder filled in from reference TRBV18 and TRBJ1-6): NAGVMQNPRHLVRRRGQEARLRCSPMKGHSHVYWYRQLPEEGLKFMVYLQKENIIDESGMPKERFSAEFPKEGPSILRIQQVVRGDSAAYFCASSPQGAPNSPLHFGNGTRLTVT.

J is TRBJ1-6 and V is TRBV2, with D maybe TRBD1 (6 bases). The CDR3 is made up of 14 amino acids. Germline CDR1 reads SNHLY; CDR2 reads FYNNEI. Trimming cost V 6 bases and J 9 bases, with 15 bases left between them. CDR3 amino acids: CASSIRGGTSPLHF. The CDR3, as DNA: TGTGCCAGCAGCATTAGAGGGGGGACTTCACCCCTCCACTTT.

The rearrangement joins TRBV6-5 to TRBJ1-6; a possible D gene is TRBD1 (5 bases). The CDR3 contains 14 residues. Trimming removed 4 bases from V and 5 bases from J, with 9 bases in between. Germline-derived CDR1 and CDR2 are MNHEY and SVGAGI. DNA of the CDR3: TGTGCCAGCAGTTCAGGGTTAGATAATTCACCCCTCCACTTT. As protein: CASSSGLDNSPLHF.

The J gene is TRBJ2-1, the V gene TRBV28, with TRBD2 matching 11 bases. The CDR3 extends over 18 amino acids. V lost 3 bases to trimming and J lost 0 bases; unmatched junction nucleotides: 7. CDR1 is MDHEN, CDR2 SYDVKM, per germline. CDR3 sequence: CASSFLAGGQISYNEQFF. Here the CDR3 DNA reads TGTGCCAGCAGTTTCCTAGCGGGAGGACAGATCTCCTACAATGAGCAGTTCTTC. Based on the CDR3 plus reference TRBV28 and TRBJ2-1, the full variable domain is DVKVTQSSRYLVKRTGEKVFLECVQDMDHENMFWYRQDPGLGLRLIYFSYDVKMKEKGDIPEGYSVSREKKERFSLILESASTNQTSMYLCASSFLAGGQISYNEQFFGPGTRLTVL.

The CDR3 DNA reads as TGTGCCAGTAGTATGGGCACCCCGGGGAGTTTCGAGACCCAGTACTTC. This translates into CASSMGTPGSFETQYF. The gene calls are TRBV19 and TRBJ2-5; possibly TRBD2 for D (5 bases). Trimming removed 3 bases from V and 5 bases from J, with 19 bases in between. CDR3 length: 16 residues. CDR1 is LNHDA and CDR2 is SQIVND in the germline V gene (reference sequence).

The chain joins TRBV30 to TRBJ1-2; no definite D call. Germline V gene data show CDR1 as GTSNPN and CDR2 as SVGIG (reference sequence). CDR3 length equals 12 residues. Trimming removed 0 bases from V and 4 bases from J, with 6 bases in between. The CDR3 nucleotides are TGTGCCTGGAGTGTTTTCTCCTATGGCTACACCTTC. Amino acid sequence: CAWSVFSYGYTF.

The chain recombines TRBV7-9 with TRBJ2-1, with TRBD1 identical over 7 bases. V shed 2 bases, J shed 1 base, and the junction held 5 bases outside the gene matches. Germline CDR1 and CDR2: SEHNR and FQNEAQ (reference sequence). The CDR3 has 16 residues. CDR3 in amino acids: CASSLRGRRSYNEQFF. For the CDR3, the DNA is TGTGCCAGCAGCTTAAGGGGGCGCCGGTCCTACAATGAGCAGTTCTTC.

The chain joins TRBV19 to TRBJ2-1; 9 positions match TRBD2. J lost 8 bases, V lost 7 bases, and 15 bases had no gene match. CDR1 and CDR2 from the germline V gene are LNHDA and SQIVND (reference sequence). This CDR3 has 16 amino acids. In DNA, the CDR3 is TGTGCCAGTACCCTAGGATGGGGTAGCGGGAGCTATGAGCAGTTCTTC. Residues: CASTLGWGSGSYEQFF.

The chain uses TRBV5-1 and TRBJ2-1, with D unresolved. The CDR3 is 11 residues long. V was clipped by 0 bases and J by 9 bases, with 4 bases between them. Germline CDR1 reads SGHRS; CDR2 reads YFSETQ. For the CDR3, the DNA is TGCGCCAGCAGCTTGGAGATTGAGCAGTTCTTC. This sequence encodes CASSLEIEQFF.

The rearrangement links TRBV28 to TRBJ2-1; D not certain. CDR1 and CDR2 (germline): MDHEN, SYDVKM. V shed 6 bases and J shed 8 bases, with 20 bases lying between them. The CDR3 covers 15 residues. The CDR3 loop reads CASSLPGQRRHEQFF. As DNA, the CDR3 is TGTGCCAGCAGCCTCCCGGGCCAAAGGCGGCATGAGCAGTTCTTC.

The J gene is TRBJ1-2, the V gene TRBV29-1, with a tentative D call TRBD1 (5 bases). The CDR3 runs 13 residues. Germline CDR1 SQVTM, CDR2 ANQGSEA. Trimming pared 7 bases from V and 0 bases from J, leaving 12 bases between. The CDR3 coding sequence is TGCAGCGCAGAACCGGGGGCTAACTATGGCTACACCTTC. Encoded protein: CSAEPGANYGYTF.

This clone was counted a single time. This chain links TRBV6-1 with TRBJ1-1; D is undetermined. This CDR3 has 11 amino acids. The V end was cut by 1 base, the J end by 7 bases, with 4 bases between. Germline-derived CDR1 and CDR2 are MNHNS and SASEGT. The DNA of the CDR3 is TGTGCCAGCAGTGAAGTTAGTGAAGCTTTCTTT. Amino acid sequence: CASSEVSEAFF.

This clone was detected only a few times. The chain links TRBV7-6 to TRBJ2-5; 9 positions match TRBD2. The germline gives CDR1 SGHVS, CDR2 FNYEAQ. This CDR3 region has 17 residues. The J segment lost 1 base and the V segment lost 1 base, leaving 7 bases of the junction unmatched. The CDR3 DNA reads as TGTGCCAGCAGCTTAGGAACAGCGGGAGGAAGCCAAGAGACCCAGTACTTC. This codes for CASSLGTAGGSQETQYF.

This chain links TRBV7-9 with TRBJ2-1, with 8 bases fitting TRBD2. V shed 5 bases, J shed 10 bases, and the junction held 16 bases outside the gene matches. Germline V gene lookup returns CDR1 SEHNR and CDR2 FQNEAQ (reference sequence). The CDR3 covers 16 residues. The CDR3 DNA reads as TGTGCCAGCAGCGACCAAAAGCGGGAGCTGCGGGGGGAGCAGTTCTTC. Residues: CASSDQKRELRGEQFF.